The 4 T cell receptor beta chains reported below all come from one sample, sequenced in a study of cytomegalovirus exposure and HLA in healthy donors. PCR was performed using 60 Vbeta and 13 Jbeta primers. Libraries were prepared by immunoSEQ multiplex PCR; TCRdb keeps only in-frame clonotypes and omits some of them. The sample features some 64,000 clones, with approximately 1.6% in its top ten. The sequenced material came from PBMCs. Receptors were obtained from a woman under 40 in good health and CMV-seronegative.

This chain links TRBV30 with TRBJ1-2; D unclear. The CDR3 extends over 13 amino acids. V was pared by 1 base and J by 6 bases, with 12 bases between. Germline CDR1 is GTSNPN and CDR2 is SVGIG (reference sequence). CDR3 residues: CAWSGGPRNGYTF. CDR3 coding DNA: TGTGCCTGGAGTGGAGGTCCAAGGAATGGCTACACCTTC.

The V call is TRBV28, the J call TRBJ2-7; 8 bases are a match to TRBD1. Germline V gene lookup returns CDR1 MDHEN and CDR2 SYDVKM. V shed 8 bases and J 3 bases; nucleotides not matched to a gene: 9. The CDR3 totals 14 residues. The CDR3 DNA follows: TGTGCCAGCGGGTCGGGACAGGCCGACTACGAGCAGTACTTC. Translation: CASGSGQADYEQYF. The variable domain in full, completed from reference TRBV28 and TRBJ2-7, reads DVKVTQSSRYLVKRTGEKVFLECVQDMDHENMFWYRQDPGLGLRLIYFSYDVKMKEKGDIPEGYSVSREKKERFSLILESASTNQTSMYLCASGSGQADYEQYFGPGTRLTVT.

V gene TRBV4-1 combines with J gene TRBJ2-5, with a tentative D call TRBD1 (7 bases). The germline V and J ends were trimmed by 4 bases and 4 bases, with 22 bases remaining between them. Per the germline V gene, CDR1 is MGHRA and CDR2 is YSYEKL. The CDR3 is 17 amino acids. CDR3: CASSPPSAGQRGETQYF. In DNA, the CDR3 is TGCGCCAGCAGCCCCCCCAGTGCGGGACAGAGGGGAGAGACCCAGTACTTC.

The chain links TRBV18 to TRBJ2-1, with D possibly TRBD2 on 5 matching bases. Germline CDR1 reads KGHSH; CDR2 reads LQKENI. The CDR3 is 13 amino acids. The germline V and J ends were trimmed by 3 bases and 8 bases, with 11 bases remaining between them. The CDR3 region has the DNA TGTGCCAGCTCACCTCCAGCTAGCCATGAGCAGTTCTTC. It yields the protein CASSPPASHEQFF.